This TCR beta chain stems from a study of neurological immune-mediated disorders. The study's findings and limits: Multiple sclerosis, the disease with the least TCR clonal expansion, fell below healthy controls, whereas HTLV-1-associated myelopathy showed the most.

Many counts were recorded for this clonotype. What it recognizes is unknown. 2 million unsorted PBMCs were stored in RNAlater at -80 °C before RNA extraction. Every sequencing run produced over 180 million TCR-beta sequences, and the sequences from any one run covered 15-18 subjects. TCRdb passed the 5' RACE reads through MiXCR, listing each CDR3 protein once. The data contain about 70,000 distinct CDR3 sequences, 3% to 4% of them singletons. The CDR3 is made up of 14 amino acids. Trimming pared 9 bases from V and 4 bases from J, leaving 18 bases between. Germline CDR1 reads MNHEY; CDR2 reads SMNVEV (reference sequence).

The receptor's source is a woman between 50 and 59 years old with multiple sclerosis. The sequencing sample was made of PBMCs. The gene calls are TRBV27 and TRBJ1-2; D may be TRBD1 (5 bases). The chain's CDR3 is CASGTTGGAYGYTF. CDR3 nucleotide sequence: TGTGCCAGTGGGACGACTGGTGGGGCCTATGGCTACACCTTC.